These 7 T cell receptor beta chains were all obtained from the same sample, sequenced in a study of human T cells and chemical hapten exposure. TCRdb analysed the RACE reads with MiXCR anew, one entry per CDR3 protein. Of under 200,000 distinct CDR3 sequences in the sample, almost 30% were seen once. Time point described: pre-sensitization, week 0. Regarding treatment: therapeutic diphenylcyclopropenone sensitization with weekly scalp DPC. The input for sequencing was whole blood, taken in connection with sensitization to the hapten diphenylcyclopropenone (DPC). Source of these receptors: a woman in her twenties or thirties with alopecia areata. Some clones in this sample may be carry-over from other donors' samples.

This clonotype was counted a few times. The chain carries TRBV28 and TRBJ1-5; 10 bases fit TRBD1. V was clipped by 4 bases and J by 7 bases; unmatched bases: 7. CDR1 is MDHEN, CDR2 SYDVKM, per germline. This CDR3 region has 15 residues. CDR3 residues: CASSSSGTGDQPQHF. CDR3 DNA: TGTGCCAGCAGTTCCTCCGGGACAGGGGACCAGCCCCAGCATTTT.

This clonotype was picked up one time. A junction boundary mismatches the germline segment, possibly from a read error. The chain employs TRBV9 and TRBJ1-5; D may be TRBD1 (5 bases). The germline CDR1 and CDR2 sequences are SGDLS and YYNGEE. CDR3 length equals 15 residues. CDR3 in amino acids: CASSVEASRDQPQNF. The CDR3 DNA reads as TGTGCCAGCAGCGTAGAAGCTTCGAGGGACCAGCCCCAGAATTTT.

A word on this clonotype: One end of the junction does not line up with germline, which may come from a read error. Here the CDR3 reads CASSLARELKF. The DNA of the CDR3 is TGTGCCAGCAGTTTAGCCAGGGAACTAAAATTT. The chain is built from TRBV28 and TRBJ1-3, with D tentatively TRBD1 (5 bases). The CDR3 contains 11 residues. CDR1 and CDR2 (germline): MDHEN, SYDVKM.

V usage is TRBV19 and J usage is TRBJ2-1; 7 nucleotides align to TRBD2. This CDR3 has 13 residues. V gave up 5 bases and J gave up 9 bases; unmatched junction bases: 7. Germline V gene data show CDR1 as LNHDA and CDR2 as SQIVND (reference sequence). The CDR3 nucleotides are TGTGCCAGTAGTGGTGCGGGAGTGGGTGAGCAGTTCTTC. Amino acid sequence: CASSGAGVGEQFF.

This clonotype was seen only a few times. V gene TRBV7-9 combines with J gene TRBJ2-3, with 11 bases lining up with TRBD2. Trimming at V came to 5 bases and at J to 2 bases, leaving 12 bases not matched to a gene. Looked up from germline, CDR1 is SEHNR and CDR2 is FQNEAQ (reference sequence). The length of the CDR3 is 18 residues. CDR3 protein: CASSPRGLAGGPTDTQYF. In DNA form, the CDR3 reads TGTGCCAGCAGCCCCAGAGGGCTAGCGGGGGGCCCCACAGATACGCAGTATTTT.

The gene calls are TRBV6-2 or TRBV6-3 and TRBJ1-2, with no clear D. Trimming removed 4 bases from V and 8 bases from J, with 14 bases in between. CDR3 length: 13 amino acids. CDR1 MNHEY and CDR2 SVGEGT come from the germline V gene. The CDR3 DNA reads as TGTGCCAGCAGTTCCCCCGGCTTGGGGGGCTACACCTTC. As protein: CASSSPGLGGYTF.

Comments on this clonotype: Because it lacks the conserved phenylalanine or tryptophan at the end, this CDR3 is likely a read error. The chain joins TRBV14 to TRBJ2-1; 9 nucleotides align to TRBD2. The CDR3 runs to 15 residues. Germline CDR1 SGHDN, CDR2 FVKESK. V lost 3 bases to trimming and J lost 6 bases; unmatched junction nucleotides: 6. This CDR3 reads CASSQAGLALNEQFL. CDR3 DNA: TGTGCCAGCAGCCAGGCCGGACTAGCGCTCAATGAGCAGTTCCTC.